These 20 T cell receptor beta chains were all obtained from the same sample, sequenced in a study of spatial heterogeneity in lung cancer. TCRdb recomputed calls from the 5' RACE reads with MiXCR, one row per CDR3 protein. The table lists around 8,100 distinct CDR3 sequences, 11% to 15% of them singletons. The time point was: sample taken at primary tumor resection. Whole-study results and caveats: Tumoral mutation counts were tracked by counts of expanded intratumoral alpha and beta TCRs.

These receptors lack a known antigen. The starting material was lung tumor tissue, obtained at surgery. These receptors were obtained from a female donor with early-stage non-small cell lung cancer.

This clonotype was recorded at least ten times. The chain employs TRBV19 and TRBJ2-1; D is perhaps TRBD1 or TRBD2 (5 bases each). V lost 3 bases, J lost 7 bases, and 7 bases lay in between. Germline V gene lookup returns CDR1 LNHDA and CDR2 SQIVND (reference sequence). The CDR3 totals 12 residues. The CDR3: CASSIWGNEQFF. In DNA, the CDR3 is TGTGCCAGTAGTATTTGGGGGAATGAGCAGTTCTTC.

This clonotype was seen many times. The rearrangement links TRBV6-5 to TRBJ2-3; 12 bases map to TRBD2. V lost 2 bases, J lost 3 bases, and 6 bases stayed unmatched. Germline values: CDR1 MNHEY, CDR2 SVGAGI. The CDR3 has 17 amino acids. The CDR3 region is CASSYGSTSGGTDTQYF. DNA for the CDR3: TGTGCCAGCAGTTACGGATCAACTAGCGGGGGGACAGATACGCAGTATTTT.

This clonotype is classed as medium-sized. The chain employs TRBV3-1 and TRBJ2-1; a possible D gene is TRBD1 (6 bases). Deletions cut 1 base from V and 8 bases from J, with 12 bases between. Germline CDR1 and CDR2: LGHDT and YNNKEL (reference sequence). The CDR3 consists of 14 residues. The CDR3 region has the DNA TGTGCCAGCAGCCAAGGGAACAGGGTCCATGAGCAGTTCTTC. It translates to CASSQGNRVHEQFF.

The sample holds many counts of this clonotype. The rearrangement uses TRBV5-6 and TRBJ1-2, with D possibly matching TRBD1 (6 bases). Germline values: CDR1 SGHDT, CDR2 YYEEEE. Trimming cost V 3 bases and J 4 bases, with 10 bases left between them. This CDR3 contains 13 residues. CDR3 protein: CASSSDSFYGYTF. The CDR3 DNA follows: TGTGCCAGCAGCTCGGACAGTTTCTATGGCTACACCTTC.

By frequency in the sample, this clonotype is medium-sized. This rearrangement joins TRBV29-1 to TRBJ2-1; 7 bases map to TRBD2. Trimming at V came to 4 bases and at J to 4 bases, leaving 13 bases not matched to a gene. Looked up from germline, CDR1 is SQVTM and CDR2 is ANQGSEA. The CDR3 loop spans 16 amino acids. The CDR3 DNA reads TGCAGCGTTGTCTTGGCAGGAAGACTAGCATACAATGAGCAGTTCTTC. This gives the protein CSVVLAGRLAYNEQFF.

By sample fraction, this clonotype is medium-sized. The chain joins TRBV9 to TRBJ1-1; D is uncertain. The CDR3 runs 13 residues. V lost 3 bases, J lost 1 base, and 7 bases lay in between. Germline V lookup: CDR1 SGDLS, CDR2 YYNGEE. The CDR3 bases are TGTGCCAGCAGCGAAAAGGGGAACACTGAAGCTTTCTTT. It encodes CASSEKGNTEAFF.

This clonotype has ten or more counts. This CDR3 reads CASSSGLYEQYF. For the CDR3, the DNA is TGTGCCAGCAGCTCGGGACTCTACGAGCAGTACTTC. The chain uses TRBV7-2 and TRBJ2-7, with a tentative D call TRBD2 (6 bases). This CDR3 comprises 12 residues. In germline, CDR1 is SGHTA, CDR2 FQGNSA. The V and J ends lost 4 bases and 3 bases respectively, with 7 bases between them.

This chain connects TRBV20-1 to TRBJ1-5; D gene ambiguous. Trimming stripped 3 bases from V and 5 bases from J, with 5 bases between. This CDR3 comprises 11 residues. Germline CDR1 and CDR2: DFQATT and SNEGSKA (reference sequence). The CDR3 DNA follows: TGCAGTGCTAGTCCAGATCAGCCCCAGCATTTT. Its translation: CSASPDQPQHF.

This clonotype occurred many times. V usage is TRBV7-8 and J usage is TRBJ2-5; D is possibly TRBD2 (6 bases). The V gene lost 3 bases and the J gene lost 9 bases, with 14 bases spanning the gap. Germline loops: CDR1 SGHVS, CDR2 FQNEAQ. This CDR3 has 13 residues. CDR3 coding DNA: TGTGCCAGCAGCTTGGGACTGACAGCCGCCCAGTACTTC. Translating gives CASSLGLTAAQYF.

Relative to its sample, this clonotype is medium-sized. V is TRBV6-2 or TRBV6-3 and J is TRBJ2-1; D gene unclear. V lost 6 bases and J 10 bases, leaving 10 bases between the germline ends. The CDR3 totals 11 residues. Looked up from germline, CDR1 is MNHEY and CDR2 is SVGEGT. This CDR3 is CASSVGREQFF. DNA of the CDR3: TGTGCCAGCAGCGTAGGGCGGGAGCAGTTCTTC.

This clonotype was seen repeatedly, ten times or more. The chain uses TRBV5-1 and TRBJ1-4, with D tentatively TRBD1 (6 bases). V was clipped by 1 base and J by 8 bases, with 9 bases between them. Germline V gene lookup returns CDR1 SGHRS and CDR2 YFSETQ. The CDR3 runs 13 residues. The CDR3 coding sequence is TGCGCCAGCAGCTTGACAGGGTTGGAAAAACTGTTTTTT. Translation: CASSLTGLEKLFF.

Many counts were recorded for this clonotype. The chain employs TRBV2 and TRBJ2-5; D is tentatively TRBD1 or TRBD2 (7 bases each). CDR1 is SNHLY, CDR2 FYNNEI, per germline. The CDR3 runs to 17 residues. Deletions cut 3 bases from V and 5 bases from J, with 22 bases between. CDR3 amino acids: CASSDPDSRGGEETQYF. The CDR3 DNA sequence: TGTGCCAGCAGTGACCCAGATTCCAGGGGGGGGGAGGAGACCCAGTACTTC.

In its sample, this clonotype was seen many times. The rearrangement joins TRBV7-2 to TRBJ1-3; D remains unclear. Looked up from germline, CDR1 is SGHTA and CDR2 is FQGNSA. CDR3 length: 15 residues. The V end lost 1 base, the J end lost 0 bases, and 7 bases lay between the germline ends. The CDR3 bases are TGTGCCAGCAGCTTAGGGGGTGGCTCTGGAAACACCATATATTTT. It is translated as CASSLGGGSGNTIYF.

This clonotype was counted ten times or more. A read error may produce the germline difference seen at one junction end. The chain joins TRBV25-1 to TRBJ1-4; D gene ambiguous. Germline V gives CDR1 MGHDK, CDR2 SYGVNS. The CDR3 runs 10 residues. The CDR3 DNA follows: TGTGCCAGCGGTGAGGAGAAACTGTTTTTT. Protein: CASGEEKLFF.

The rearrangement uses TRBV6-5 and TRBJ2-5; unclear D gene. Trimming left V 0 bases short and J 2 bases short, with 13 bases between. Germline V CDR1 and CDR2: MNHEY, SVGAGI. CDR3 size: 16 residues. The chain's CDR3 is CASSYSFTSTQETQYF. The DNA of the CDR3 is TGTGCCAGCAGTTACTCGTTTACCTCTACTCAAGAGACCCAGTACTTC.

This clonotype rates as medium-sized. The chain is built from TRBV18 and TRBJ1-2, with D possibly matching TRBD1 (5 bases). There are 15 residues in the CDR3. V was trimmed by 0 bases and J by 2 bases, leaving 10 bases between them. Germline lookup yields CDR1 KGHSH and CDR2 LQKENI. The CDR3 DNA follows: TGTGCCAGCTCACCACCGGAGTGGGGGAACTATGGCTACACCTTC. Translating it yields CASSPPEWGNYGYTF.

This clonotype rates as medium-sized (0.01 to 0.1%). CDR3 nucleotide sequence: TGTGCCAGCGTCGGACAACTTGAAGCTTTCTTT. Translated: CASVGQLEAFF. The chain couples TRBV6-1 to TRBJ1-1; D may be TRBD1 (5 bases). The germline CDR1 and CDR2 sequences are MNHNS and SASEGT. CDR3 length: 11 amino acids. V lost 8 bases, J lost 7 bases, and 11 bases lay in between.

This clonotype was seen ten or more times. The genes are TRBV10-3 and TRBJ2-5, with TRBD2 matching over 11 bases. This CDR3 has 15 residues. The V gene's germline CDR1 is ENHRY and CDR2 SYGVKD. Unmatched junction bases numbered 7, after V lost 8 bases and J lost 2 bases. The chain's CDR3 is CAIAVSGGGQETQYF. Written as DNA, the CDR3 is TGTGCCATCGCGGTTAGCGGGGGGGGGCAAGAGACCCAGTACTTC.

By share, this clonotype counts as medium-sized (0.01 to 0.1%). This rearrangement joins TRBV5-1 to TRBJ1-2, with D tentatively TRBD1 (6 bases). The germline V gene encodes CDR1 SGHRS and CDR2 YFSETQ. Trimming cost V 4 bases and J 10 bases, with 20 bases left between them. The CDR3 is 14 residues long. CDR3 amino acids: CASSTNRGRGDYTF. CDR3 bases: TGCGCCAGCAGCACGAATCGGGGGCGCGGGGACTACACCTTC.

This clonotype was seen repeatedly, ten times or more. The V and J genes are TRBV10-3 and TRBJ2-1, with 8 bases fitting TRBD1. Germline V CDR1 and CDR2: ENHRY, SYGVKD. J lost 4 bases, V lost 0 bases, and 2 bases had no gene match. CDR3 length equals 15 residues. CDR3 sequence (DNA): TGTGCCATCAGTGAGTCGGGACAGGATTACAATGAGCAGTTCTTC. Translation gives CAISESGQDYNEQFF.